This TCR beta chain was found in a study of T cells in Graves' hyperthyroidism and ophthalmopathy. Using RNA transcripts as the source, TCR beta CDR3 regions were amplified. TCR CDR3 regions were first amplified by RT-PCR with HTBI primers. A single record per CDR3 protein comes from TCRdb applying MiXCR to the multiplex PCR reads. The sample shows about 180,000 distinct CDR3 sequences, about 18% of them seen only once. This clonotype showed up many times. Its antigen is currently unknown. Trimming at V came to 6 bases and at J to 10 bases, leaving 7 bases not matched to a gene. This CDR3 is 13 amino acids long. The study, taken as a whole, reports: By a 13 V-J model, ophthalmopathy was set apart from stable hyperthyroidism.

This TCR came from a woman between 50 and 59 years old with Graves' hyperthyroidism. The sample comprised blood. The chain recombines TRBV12-3 or TRBV12-4 with TRBJ2-3, with 10 bases fitting TRBD1. The CDR3 DNA follows: TGTGCCAGCAGAGTTTCCGGGACAGGGGCGCAGTATTTT. It translates to CASRVSGTGAQYF.